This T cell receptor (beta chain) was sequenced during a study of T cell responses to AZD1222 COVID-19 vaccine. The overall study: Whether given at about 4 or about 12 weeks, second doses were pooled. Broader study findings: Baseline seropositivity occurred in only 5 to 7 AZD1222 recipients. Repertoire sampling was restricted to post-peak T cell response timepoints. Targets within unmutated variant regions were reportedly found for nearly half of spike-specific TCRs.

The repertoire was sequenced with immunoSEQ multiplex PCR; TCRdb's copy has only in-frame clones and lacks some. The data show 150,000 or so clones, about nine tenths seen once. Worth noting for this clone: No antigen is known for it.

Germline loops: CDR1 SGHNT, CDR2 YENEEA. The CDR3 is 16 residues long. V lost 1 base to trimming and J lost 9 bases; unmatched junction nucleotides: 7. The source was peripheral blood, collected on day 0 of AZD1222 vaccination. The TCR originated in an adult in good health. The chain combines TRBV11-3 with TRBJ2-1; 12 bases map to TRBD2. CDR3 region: CASSLGLAGGPGEQFF. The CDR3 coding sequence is TGTGCCAGCAGCTTAGGGCTAGCGGGGGGGCCGGGTGAGCAGTTCTTC.